This T cell receptor beta chain comes out of a study of T cell repertoires in cytomegalovirus infection. Study context: An indication of both CMV infection and matching HLA type came from public TCR beta signatures. Study-level results: CMV-specific TCR beta clonotypes restricted by HLA-C dominated the ex vivo response.

MiXCR was run by TCRdb on the reads, yielding one entry per CDR3 protein. The sample consists of about 770,000 distinct CDR3 sequences, approximately 32% of them appearing once. Remarks on this clonotype: Its antigen is not identified.

The sequences come from cultured CD8+ T cells from PBMCs, collected from culture after CMV antigen stimulation. This clonotype was sampled from a human donor in good health (CMV status not recorded). Some clones in this sample may be carry-over from other donors' samples.

The CDR3 sequence: CASSPTSGAIQETQYF. The CDR3 bases are TGTGCCAGCAGTCCTACTAGCGGGGCCATCCAAGAGACCCAGTACTTC. This chain joins TRBV6-6 and TRBJ2-5; TRBD2 agrees at 10 bases. J lost 1 base, V lost 5 bases, and 7 bases had no gene match. CDR1 and CDR2 (germline): MNHNY, SVGAGI (reference sequence). CDR3 length equals 16 residues.